Shown below are 9 T cell receptor beta chains from a single sample sequenced in a study of beta chain features in type 1 diabetes. Expressed TCRB transcripts were sequenced because the isolated RNA had all been reverse transcribed beforehand. Profiling relied on immunoSEQ multiplex PCR, and the TCRdb table lists in-frame clones only, not all of them. The sample has 350,000 to 450,000 clones, about 14% seen once. Sequences were obtained from naive CD4+ T cells from blood. The receptors derive from a man between 25 and 39 years old in good health.

This sequence joins TRBV25-1 and TRBJ1-5; D gene uncertain. Germline CDR1 and CDR2: MGHDK and SYGVNS. Trimming removed 3 bases at V and 2 bases at J, with 5 bases between. This CDR3 region has 13 residues. The CDR3 reads CASSEQGNQPQHF. CDR3 coding DNA: TGTGCCAGCAGTGAGCAGGGCAATCAGCCCCAGCATTTT.

The chain recombines TRBV30 with TRBJ1-1, with unresolved D. Germline V gene data show CDR1 as GTSNPN and CDR2 as SVGIG (reference sequence). V shed 2 bases and J shed 0 bases, with 7 bases lying between them. This CDR3 region has 13 residues. CDR3 bases: TGTGCCTGGAGTATTGGGTTGAACACTGAAGCTTTCTTT. Its translation is CAWSIGLNTEAFF. Full variable domain (rest looked up from reference TRBV30 and TRBJ1-1): SQTIHQWPATLVQPVGSPLSLECTVEGTSNPNLYWYRQAAGRGLQLLFYSVGIGQISSEVPQNLSASRPQDRQFILSSKKLLLSDSGFYLCAWSIGLNTEAFFGQGTRLTVV.

The chain employs TRBV5-1 and TRBJ2-3, with 8 bases fitting TRBD2. The CDR3 runs 18 residues. With V trimmed by 4 bases and J by 4 bases, 17 bases remained unmatched. The germline V gene has CDR1 SGHRS and CDR2 YFSETQ. CDR3 coding DNA: TGCGCCAGCAGCCGGTCGCACGGGAGCGGGAGTAGGGCAGATACGCAGTATTTT. Its protein is CASSRSHGSGSRADTQYF.

This chain uses TRBV13 with TRBJ2-1, with a possible D match to TRBD1 (6 bases). Germline V lookup: CDR1 PRHDT, CDR2 FYEKMQ (reference sequence). The ends were cut back, 6 bases at V and 7 bases at J, with 16 bases in the middle. CDR3 size: 14 residues. CDR3 in amino acids: CASRGLPGVNEQFF. For the CDR3, the DNA is TGTGCCAGCAGAGGTTTACCAGGGGTGAATGAGCAGTTCTTC.

This clone has a handful of counts. The chain recombines TRBV29-1 with TRBJ1-4; D unresolved. The CDR3 has 13 residues. V was clipped by 4 bases and J by 8 bases, with 14 bases between them. Germline values: CDR1 SQVTM, CDR2 ANQGSEA. The CDR3 reads CSVGVNRGEKLFF. The DNA for the CDR3 is TGCAGCGTTGGGGTCAACCGCGGGGAAAAACTGTTTTTT.

The rearrangement uses TRBV2 and TRBJ2-6, with D possibly TRBD2 on 5 matching bases. From germline, CDR1 is SNHLY and CDR2 FYNNEI. CDR3 size: 15 residues. In nucleotides, the CDR3 is TGTGCTAGTGCGGTGGGGAGCTCTGGGGCCAACGTCCTGACTTTC. Translation: CASAVGSSGANVLTF.

V usage is TRBV6-1 and J usage is TRBJ1-6; TRBD1 is a possible D gene (5 bases). The V end lost 6 bases, the J end lost 7 bases, and 16 bases lay between the germline ends. The length of the CDR3 is 15 residues. Germline loops: CDR1 MNHNS, CDR2 SASEGT. The CDR3 spells CASSARGGVNSPLHF. The DNA of the CDR3 is TGTGCCAGCAGCGCCCGGGGGGGTGTCAATTCACCCCTCCACTTT.

CDR3: CASSQDPTGYGYTF. The CDR3 DNA follows: TGTGCCAGCAGCCAAGATCCGACAGGGTATGGCTACACCTTC. This rearrangement joins TRBV14 to TRBJ1-2; 7 nucleotides line up with TRBD1. This CDR3 spans 14 amino acids. The germline V gene encodes CDR1 SGHDN and CDR2 FVKESK. The junction had 3 bases not matched to a gene; V was cut back by 0 bases and J by 5 bases.

This clone came up a few times. The J gene is TRBJ2-7, the V gene TRBV23-1, with 9 bases that match TRBD2. TRBV23-1 qualifies as an ORF whose function is uncertain. V lost 8 bases, J lost 2 bases, and 7 bases stayed unmatched. CDR3 length: 14 amino acids. This CDR3 reads CASENSGSPYEQYV. The CDR3, as DNA: TGCGCCAGCGAGAATAGCGGGAGTCCCTACGAGCAGTACGTC.